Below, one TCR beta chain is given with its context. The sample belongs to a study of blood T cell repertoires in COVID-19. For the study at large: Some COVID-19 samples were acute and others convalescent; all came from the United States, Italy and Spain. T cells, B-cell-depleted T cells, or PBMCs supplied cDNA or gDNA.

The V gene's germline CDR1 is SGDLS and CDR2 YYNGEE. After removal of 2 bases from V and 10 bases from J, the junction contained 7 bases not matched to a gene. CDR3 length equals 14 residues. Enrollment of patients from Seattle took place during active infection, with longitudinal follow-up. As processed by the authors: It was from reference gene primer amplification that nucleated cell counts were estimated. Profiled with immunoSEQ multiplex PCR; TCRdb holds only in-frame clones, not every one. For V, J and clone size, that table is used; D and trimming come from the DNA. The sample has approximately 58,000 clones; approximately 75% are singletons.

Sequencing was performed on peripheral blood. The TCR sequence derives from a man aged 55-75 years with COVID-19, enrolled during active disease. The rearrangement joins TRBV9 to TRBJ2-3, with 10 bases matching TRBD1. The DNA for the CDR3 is TGTGCCAGCAGCGTGACAGGGGGCGGGATAGCGCAGTATTTT. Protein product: CASSVTGGGIAQYF.